This T cell receptor beta chain was identified during a study of CD8 T cells in Susac syndrome. A quantity of about 0.5 to 1 ug RNA underwent reverse transcription using random hexamers. TCR beta CDR3 was amplified by immunoSEQ covering 54 Vbeta and 13 Jbeta. Each CDR3 protein is one row after TCRdb ran MiXCR on the immunoSEQ multiplex PCR reads. This table has 150,000 to 250,000 distinct CDR3 sequences, about 95% appearing once. Sequencing of TCR beta was performed on blood CD8+ and CD4+ T cells. Those who served as multiple sclerosis controls were treatment-naive patients with stable or active relapsing-remitting disease. The receptor was isolated from a human donor with multiple sclerosis. Sequencing was done on a sample of CD4+ T cells from PBMCs.

The CDR3 spells CSVEDWVLGTEAFF. The CDR3 DNA reads as TGCAGCGTTGAAGATTGGGTCCTGGGGACTGAAGCTTTCTTT. J is TRBJ1-1 and V is TRBV29-1; no firm D call. The CDR3 is 14 amino acids. Germline assignment: CDR1 SQVTM and CDR2 ANQGSEA. V was clipped by 0 bases and J by 5 bases, with 13 bases between them. The full variable domain, its missing parts supplied by reference TRBV29-1 and TRBJ1-1, is SAVISQKPSRDICQRGTSLTIQCQVDSQVTMMFWYRQQPGQSLTLIATANQGSEATYESGFVIDKFPISRPNLTFSTLTVSNMSPEDSSIYLCSVEDWVLGTEAFFGQGTRLTVV.